This T cell receptor beta chain was identified during a study of cytomegalovirus exposure and HLA in healthy donors (dated by TCRdb to the late 2010s). Concerning the study at large: According to an earlier analysis of 587 of the donors, 150 million to 200 million T cells yielded 90 million to 140 million unique TCR beta sequences and 250 to 350 Gb of sequence data. Around 320 gigabases of sequencing data and approximately 84 million unique TCR sequences were included in an early release covering 550 to 800 HLA-typed donors. The genetic ancestry cluster associated with self-reported Caucasian donors included 65% to 90% of the roughly 400 genotyped donors. The study was designed to test whether signatures of past pathogen exposure could be identified by cataloging public T cell receptors. The T cell repertoires of around 670 subjects were profiled by immunosequencing and related to cytomegalovirus serostatus. A separate validation cohort of 100 to 150 different subjects was used in addition to the approximately 700-subject first cohort. To predict cytomegalovirus infection status, the study combined high-throughput TCR immunosequencing, statistical association of individual TCRs with disease status, and machine learning. In a later analysis, previously published TCR beta repertoires from several hundred donors were re-analyzed and high-resolution HLA genotyping was added so that TCR occurrence patterns could be studied. Rather than drawing on any new phenotypic data, the later analysis identified candidate immune exposures from TCR beta sequences and the way those sequences occurred across donors. An earlier analysis of approximately 500 of the donors applied high-throughput TCR beta sequencing to assess whether each TCR beta V gene segment acted as functional or pseudogenic. Donor age, sex, ethnicity and CMV serostatus were compiled together with the repertoire data. A later genetic analysis used genome-wide SNP genotypes for about three fifths of the 666 donors, treating that subset as a discovery cohort. All discovery cohort repertoires had been generated using a single sequencing platform. Class I and class II HLA loci were covered by the typing at four-digit resolution. Typing coverage varied by locus: roughly 629-640 donors for A, B, C, DRB1 and DQB1; roughly 560 for DQA1; about 570 for DPA1; around 450 for DPB1. A few DR-DQ haplotypes were treated as single units for association and clustering because of strong linkage in the cohort. On average, about 200,000 unique TCR beta nucleotide sequences were sequenced per donor among a few hundred genotyped donors of the cohort, with 15% to 20% of those sequences being non-productive.

To note about this clone: Which antigen it targets is not known. It has no much larger one-base neighbor in the sample; base qualities were not kept.

Points the paper makes about the study in general: According to a later genetic analysis, donors in an Asian-associated ancestry cluster had fewer N-insertions in productive TCRs than the roughly 700-donor mean. Because HLA typing was unavailable for some donors at each locus, only the typed subset was used in association tests. Strong co-occurrence of HLA alleles, especially DR and DQ, made assigning TCR associations to individual alleles difficult. A further reported finding was that TCR beta sequences accurately predicted the HLA-A and HLA-B alleles for most subjects in the first cohort. The only immune exposure information available for the cohort was CMV serostatus. In a later genetic analysis, a missense DCLRE1C variant was associated with V-gene and J-gene trimming of TCR beta chains, and the association was replicated in an independent cohort. Correlated functional status among segregating V segments might reflect linkage disequilibrium, but an unknown experimental factor could not be ruled out. The cohort was sequenced for TCR beta chains only, and without alpha or paired-chain data the features that could be detected were limited. An earlier analysis of around 500 of the donors showed that most TCR beta V segments appeared in productive rearrangements either about 87% or about 30% of the time, which broadly matched IMGT annotations. A group of highly shared sequence variants was considered likely to be a technical artifact of the sequencing pipeline. Most TCR sequences were observed very rarely across donors, whereas some public TCRs were present in many individuals. The study gave a list of around 170 TCR beta chains associated with cytomegalovirus. Specific HLA alleles were associated with around 18,000 TCR beta sequences at a false discovery rate of 0.05 in a later analysis. In a later analysis, TCR association rates were found to vary across HLA loci, with the most associated TCRs seen for DRB1 alleles and the fewest for HLA-C alleles. The classifier was reported to diagnose cytomegalovirus status with high specificity and sensitivity in both the original cohort and the validation cohort. Roughly uniform sequencing depth across donors was assumed in presence/absence analyses, although this assumption may not hold. Some IMGT-functional V segments, including TRBV6-2 and TRBV6-3, could not be distinguished by the 87-base-pair reads and were therefore excluded. In a later analysis, HLA-associated TCR beta chains were found to be more clonally expanded and to have lower generation probabilities than equally common non-associated chains. In a later analysis, most CMV-associated TCR beta chains were found to appear HLA-restricted, with HLA associations seemingly driven largely by CMV exposure. Because counts were too low, seventeen rarely observed V segments, including chromosome 9 orphons, were excluded from the earlier analysis of fewer than 650 of the donors. In a later analysis, several top co-occurrence clusters were reported to appear linked to parvovirus B19, influenza, CMV and Epstein-Barr virus. The authors suggested that the approach could potentially be extended to other disease states and immunological phenotypes. In vitro tests confirmed that a few of the cytomegalovirus-associated TCR beta chains recognize cytomegalovirus antigens.

The cohort was made up of 500 to 850 healthy bone marrow donors. All cohort members were sampled while nominally healthy, although unrecorded immune exposures were likely present. The donor was CMV seronegative and belonged to the group of 350 or so seronegative cohort members. A peripheral blood sample was collected from each donor, and TCR beta sequencing was performed on peripheral blood mononuclear cells. The Qiagen DNeasy Blood Extraction Kit was used to extract genomic DNA from the blood cell samples. From the cysteine through the phenylalanine, the CDR3 covers 15 amino acids. Only the CDR3 region is kept as DNA, spanning 45 bases read in frame from base 1. The germline V gene encodes CDR1 SQVTM and CDR2 ANQGSEA. Here V drops 5 bases and J drops 3 bases, and the junction holds 11 bases not matched to any gene. Receptors were amplified or captured by the immunoSEQ multiplex PCR assay. The multiplex PCR relied on a mix of 60 forward primers for TCR Vbeta segments and 13 reverse primers for TCR Jbeta segments. The CDR3 region of rearranged TCR beta genes was amplified from genomic DNA by a multiplex PCR assay. Amplified TCR beta libraries were sequenced as 87-base-pair reads on the Illumina HiSeq System. The authors' pipeline ran thus. A later analysis tallied tens of millions of unique TCR beta chains across the roughly 610 repertoires, and around 12 million of those chains were shared by two or more donors. Raw reads were error-corrected and collapsed into unique sequences by a nearest-neighbor algorithm in which closely related sequences were merged to remove PCR and sequencing errors. CDR3 sequences were aligned to IMGT reference sequences to assign V, D and J gene segments. For a sequence to be retained, a match of at least six nucleotides to both a V gene segment and a J gene segment was required. Rearrangements were classified as productive when the CDR3 lacked stop codons and remained in frame with V and J, and all other rearrangements were classified as non-productive. CDR3 was defined according to IMGT convention as the region running from the second conserved V-encoded cysteine to the conserved J-encoded phenylalanine. In an earlier analysis of roughly 610 of the donors, sequences lacking an unambiguous match to a single V gene segment were excluded. An earlier analysis of some 610 of the donors called V segments functional above 56.7% productive rearrangements and segregating when the between-donor standard deviation exceeded 5%. A statistical classification framework was built for diagnosing cytomegalovirus status from the catalog of TCR beta chain sequences. In a later analysis, V and J genes were assigned by comparing TCR nucleotide sequences against IMGT/GENE-DB human TR gene sequences. Using the TCRdist pipeline, a later analysis assigned CDR3 sequences along with most-parsimonious VDJ recombination scenarios. In a later analysis, each TCR beta chain was defined by its CDR3 amino acid sequence together with its V-gene family, and reads lacking a unique V-gene family were excluded. As a way to deal with suspected cross-contamination and a sequencing artifact, a later analysis dropped 640 or so nucleotide sequences that were highly shared and had low generation probability. In a later analysis, a clonal expansion index for each public chain was calculated from normalized within-repertoire ranks of inferred template counts. A later analysis computed generation probabilities with a VDJ recombination model fitted to out-of-frame rearrangements, and checked the results against IGoR. Hypergeometric tests were used in a later analysis to score TCR-TCR, TCR-HLA and TCR-CMV co-occurrence, with a repertoire-size bias correction applied to the TCR pairs. In a later analysis, false discovery rates were estimated by permuting HLA or CMV assignments 20 times. A later analysis grouped co-occurring TCRs with DBSCAN, adding TCRdist sequence similarity when clustering within HLA-allele-positive subsets. Repertoires with fewer than 30,000 or more than 120,000 public chains, plus five repertoires with anomalous nucleotide sharing, were excluded from co-occurrence clustering. TCRdb's version of the immuneACCESS table is confined to in-frame rearrangements and falls short of the full clone set. An unresolved V gene accounts for under half of the shortfall where checked; the remainder is of unknown origin. V and J calls and clone size are those listed in that table; D and trimming were worked out from the DNA. Here the sample has 210,000 or so clones; 75% to 90% occur a single time. Of the sample, 0.95% to 1.1% falls within the top ten clones.

This TCR came from a young woman in good health and CMV-seronegative. The rearranged segments are TRBV29-1 and TRBJ1-2, and 8 bases in between align with TRBD1. The sequenced sample consisted of PBMCs. In nucleotides, the sequence is TGCAGCGTTTCTACCCCACCGGGACAGGACTATGGCTACACCTTC. Its product reads: CSVSTPPGQDYGYTF.